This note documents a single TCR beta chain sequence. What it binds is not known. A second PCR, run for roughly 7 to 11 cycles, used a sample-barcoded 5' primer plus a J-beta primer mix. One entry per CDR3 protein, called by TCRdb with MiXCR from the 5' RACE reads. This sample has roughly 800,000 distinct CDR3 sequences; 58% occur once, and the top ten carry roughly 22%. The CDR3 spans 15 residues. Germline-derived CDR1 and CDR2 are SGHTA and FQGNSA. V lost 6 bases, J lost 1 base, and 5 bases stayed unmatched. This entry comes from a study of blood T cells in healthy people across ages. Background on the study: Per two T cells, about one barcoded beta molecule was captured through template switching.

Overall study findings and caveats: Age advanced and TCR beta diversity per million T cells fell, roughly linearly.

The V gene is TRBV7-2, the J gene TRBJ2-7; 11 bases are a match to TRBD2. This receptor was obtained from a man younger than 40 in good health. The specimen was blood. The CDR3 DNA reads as TGTGCCAGCAGTCCTAGCGGGGGGAATTCCTACGAGCAGTACTTC. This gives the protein CASSPSGGNSYEQYF.